A single sample is the source of the 8 T cell receptor beta chains below, sequenced in a study of CD8 T cells in Susac syndrome (dated 2019 in TCRdb). The library was produced with the immunoSEQ multiplex PCR assay. RNA was extracted with the RNeasy kit and about 0.5 to 1 ug was reverse transcribed using random hexamers. Starting from the raw public reads, TCRdb applied fastp trimming at Q25, assembled clones with MiXCR and retained in-frame beta chains. Each record represents a unique CDR3 protein, reported with the most common genes and DNA among its rows. For this sample the table gives approximately 300,000 distinct CDR3 sequences, of which about 82% were detected only once. The ten largest clones capture roughly 0.22% of the sample. Sample: CD8+ T cells from PBMCs. The receptors originated from a human donor with multiple sclerosis.

This chain uses TRBV5-1 with TRBJ2-2, with a possible D match to TRBD2 (6 bases). Germline values: CDR1 SGHRS, CDR2 YFSETQ. The CDR3 loop spans 17 amino acids. The ends were cut back, 2 bases at V and 6 bases at J, with 20 bases in the middle. The CDR3 sequence: CASSFPPGTPIAGELFF. The CDR3 coding sequence is TGCGCCAGCAGCTTCCCCCCCGGGACTCCCATCGCCGGGGAGCTGTTTTTT. Combining the CDR3 with reference TRBV5-1 and TRBJ2-2 gives the whole variable domain KAGVTQTPRYLIKTRGQQVTLSCSPISGHRSVSWYQQTPGQGLQFLFEYFSETQRNKGNFPGRFSGRQFSNSRSEMNVSTLELGDSALYLCASSFPPGTPIAGELFFGEGSRLTVL.

This clonotype has only a few counts. The V gene is TRBV29-1, the J gene TRBJ2-7; TRBD2 might be the D (5 bases). Germline CDR1 reads SQVTM; CDR2 reads ANQGSEA. V dropped 0 bases and J dropped 5 bases, with 11 bases sitting between them. The CDR3 is 13 amino acids. The CDR3 here is CSVEDGLGDEQYF. As DNA, the CDR3 is TGCAGCGTTGAAGACGGGCTCGGGGACGAGCAGTACTTC.

The CDR3 region is CASSSKQGSYEQYF. Written as DNA, the CDR3 is TGCGCCAGCAGCTCCAAACAGGGTTCCTACGAGCAGTACTTC. The chain links TRBV5-1 to TRBJ2-7, with TRBD1 as a possible D gene (6 bases). The CDR3 totals 14 residues. In germline, CDR1 is SGHRS, CDR2 YFSETQ. Trimming removed 3 bases from V and 1 base from J, with 11 bases in between.

In DNA form, the CDR3 reads TGTGCCAGCAGTTTCCCCCCAGGACTAGCGGGGGAAGATACGCAGTATTTT. The encoded protein is CASSFPPGLAGEDTQYF. V usage is TRBV12-3 or TRBV12-4 and J usage is TRBJ2-3; TRBD2 agrees at 13 bases. The CDR3 spans 17 residues. J lost 5 bases, V lost 3 bases, and 8 bases had no gene match.

The CDR3 reads CASESYRGPSEQYF. DNA of the CDR3: TGTGCCAGCGAATCCTACAGGGGGCCCTCCGAGCAGTACTTC. The gene calls are TRBV19 and TRBJ2-7; TRBD1 aligns across 9 bases. Per germline, CDR1 LNHDA and CDR2 SQIVND (reference sequence). V trimming: 9 bases; J trimming: 6 bases; junction bases outside the gene matches: 12. The CDR3 has 14 amino acids.

The chain recombines TRBV29-1 with TRBJ1-1, with 7 bases that match TRBD1. Germline V gene lookup returns CDR1 SQVTM and CDR2 ANQGSEA. The V gene end was trimmed by 7 bases and the J gene end by 4 bases; junction bases not matched to a gene: 18. The CDR3 is 16 amino acids. The CDR3 sequence: CSAAGGDSSASTEAFF. The CDR3 region has the DNA TGCAGCGCGGCCGGCGGGGACAGTAGTGCGAGCACTGAAGCTTTCTTT. The full variable domain, with the rest looked up from reference TRBV29-1 and TRBJ1-1, is SAVISQKPSRDICQRGTSLTIQCQVDSQVTMMFWYRQQPGQSLTLIATANQGSEATYESGFVIDKFPISRPNLTFSTLTVSNMSPEDSSIYLCSAAGGDSSASTEAFFGQGTRLTVV.

This chain joins TRBV19 and TRBJ1-4; D is perhaps TRBD1 (5 bases). V was shortened by 5 bases and J by 5 bases, with 9 bases between the two germline ends. The CDR3 is made up of 13 amino acids. The germline V gene encodes CDR1 LNHDA and CDR2 SQIVND (reference sequence). The CDR3 here is CASSEKGNEKLFF. In DNA form, the CDR3 reads TGTGCCAGTAGTGAGAAGGGGAATGAAAAACTGTTTTTT.

The chain carries TRBV4-3 and TRBJ1-4; D is undetermined. The CDR3 is 14 amino acids. Germline V gene data show CDR1 as LGHNA and CDR2 as YSLEER. V lost 0 bases and J lost 5, with 7 bases in between. The CDR3 DNA reads TGCGCCAGCAGCCAAGAGAGGGCCAATGAAAAACTGTTTTTT. The encoded protein is CASSQERANEKLFF.